A selection of T cell receptor beta chains follows, all from one sample in a study of T cell responses to AZD1222 COVID-19 vaccine. The method was immunoSEQ multiplex PCR; TCRdb's version includes in-frame clones alone and lacks a portion of them. The repertoire holds more than 110,000 clones, with approximately 90% as singletons. The material sequenced was peripheral blood, taken on day 0 of AZD1222 vaccination. These receptors were collected from an adult in good health. Both conserved end residues are part of each CDR3. D genes are given only for firm matches. Clone size is not always given. Where it is, it says once, few, many or a class for expanded clones.

.	TRBJ2-1	TRBD2	TRBV7-2	TGTGCCAGCAGCCCGGGACTAGTGAGCGATGAGCAGTTCTTC	CASSPGLVSDEQFF
.	TRBJ2-1	.	TRBV14	TGTGCCAGCAGCCATGGACAGTACAATGAGCAGTTCTTC	CASSHGQYNEQFF
.	TRBJ2-2	.	TRBV2	TGTGCCAACCGAGGGCATGAGAACACCGGGGAGCTGTTTTTT	CANRGHENTGELFF
.	TRBJ1-1	TRBD1	TRBV5-1	TGCGCCAGCAGCTCTCACGGACAGGGGTACACTGAAGCTTTCTTT	CASSSHGQGYTEAFF
.	TRBJ2-2	TRBD2	TRBV19	TGTGCCAGTAGACCCGAGCGGGGGCGCATCACCGGGGAGCTGTTTTTT	CASRPERGRITGELFF
.	TRBJ1-1	.	TRBV5-6	TGTGCCAGCAGCTTGGCCCTGTCGGGAGGCACTGAAGCTTTCTTT	CASSLALSGGTEAFF
once	TRBJ2-7	TRBD2	TRBV30	TGTGCCTGGACCTCAGGGGCTAGCGGGAGCTACGAGCAGTACTTC	CAWTSGASGSYEQYF
many	TRBJ2-1	TRBD2	TRBV7-6	TGTGCCAGCAGCTTGGACCTAGCGGGAGCCTACAATGAGCAGTTCTTC	CASSLDLAGAYNEQFF
.	TRBJ1-4	.	TRBV21-1	TGTGCCAGCAGCCGAAAGGAGATAAGGCTTTGTGAAAAACTGTTTTTT	CASSRKEIRLCEKLFF
.	TRBJ2-1	TRBD2	TRBV28	TGTGCCAGCAGACCAATCAGACTAGCGGGAGGTGATGAGCAGTTCTTC	CASRPIRLAGGDEQFF
.	TRBJ2-7	.	TRBV11-3	TGTGCCAGCAGCTTAGGCCCGGGGTCCCACTACGAGCAGTACTTC	CASSLGPGSHYEQYF
.	TRBJ1-5	.	TRBV18	TGTGCCAGCTCACCAGCGGGGGATCAGCCCCAGCATTTT	CASSPAGDQPQHF
.	TRBJ1-1	TRBD1	TRBV10-3	TGTGCCATCAGTGCGGGACAGGTATACACTGAAGCTTTCTTT	CAISAGQVYTEAFF
.	TRBJ1-4	TRBD1	TRBV27	TGTGCCAGCAGACCAACAGGGGGTTATTGGGAAAAACTGTTTTTT	CASRPTGGYWEKLFF
once	TRBJ1-5	TRBD1	TRBV27	TGTGCCAGCAGCGGTACAGGGGCTCGGGGTCCTGGCAATCAGCCCCAGCATTTT	CASSGTGARGPGNQPQHF
.	TRBJ2-7	TRBD1	TRBV7-2	TGTGCCAGCAGCTCCAGGGATCCGGGACAGGGGGCTTACGAGCAGTACTTC	CASSSRDPGQGAYEQYF
.	TRBJ2-1	.	TRBV27	TGTGCCAGCAGTTTGTCCCTTGGCTCCTACAATGAGCAGTTCTTC	CASSLSLGSYNEQFF
.	TRBJ1-5	TRBD1	TRBV28	TGTGCCAGCAGCAGGGACAGGGCGCGGGATCAGCCCCAGCATTTT	CASSRDRARDQPQHF
.	TRBJ1-5	.	TRBV3-1/TRBV3-2	TGTGCCAGCAGCCCGTCGGGCCCTAGGTCGCCCCAGCATTTT	CASSPSGPRSPQHF